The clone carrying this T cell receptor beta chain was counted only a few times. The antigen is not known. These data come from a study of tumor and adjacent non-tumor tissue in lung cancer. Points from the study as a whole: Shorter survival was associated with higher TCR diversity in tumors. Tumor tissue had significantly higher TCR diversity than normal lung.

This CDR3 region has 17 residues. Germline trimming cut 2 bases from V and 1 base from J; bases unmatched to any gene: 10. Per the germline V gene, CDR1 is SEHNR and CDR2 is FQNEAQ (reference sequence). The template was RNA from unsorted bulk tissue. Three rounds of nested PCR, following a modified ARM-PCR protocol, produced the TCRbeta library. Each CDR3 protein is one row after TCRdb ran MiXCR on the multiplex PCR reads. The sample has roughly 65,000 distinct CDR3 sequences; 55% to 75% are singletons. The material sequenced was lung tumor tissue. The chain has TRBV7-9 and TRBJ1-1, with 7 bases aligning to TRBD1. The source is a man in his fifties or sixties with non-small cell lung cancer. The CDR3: CASSLSGAGTANTEAFF. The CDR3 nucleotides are TGTGCCAGCAGCTTATCGGGCGCCGGGACAGCGAACACTGAAGCTTTCTTT.